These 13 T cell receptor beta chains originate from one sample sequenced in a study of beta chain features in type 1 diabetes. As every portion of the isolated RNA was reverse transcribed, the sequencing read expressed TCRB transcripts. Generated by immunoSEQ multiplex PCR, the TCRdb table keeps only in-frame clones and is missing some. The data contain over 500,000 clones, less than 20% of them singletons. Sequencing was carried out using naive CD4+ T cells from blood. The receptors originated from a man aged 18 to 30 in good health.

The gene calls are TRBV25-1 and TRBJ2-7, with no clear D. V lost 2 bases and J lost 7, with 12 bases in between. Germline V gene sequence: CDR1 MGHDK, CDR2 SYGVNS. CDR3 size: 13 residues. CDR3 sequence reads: CASSEVRNGEQYF. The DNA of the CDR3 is TGTGCCAGCAGTGAAGTGAGGAACGGGGAGCAGTACTTC.

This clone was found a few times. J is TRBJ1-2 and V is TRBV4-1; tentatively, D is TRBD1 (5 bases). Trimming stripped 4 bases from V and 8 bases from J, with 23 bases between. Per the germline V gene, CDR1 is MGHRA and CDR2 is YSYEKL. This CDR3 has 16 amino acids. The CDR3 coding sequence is TGCGCCAGCAGCCGTGGGACCGTTCAGGGCTCACAAGGCTACACCTTC. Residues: CASSRGTVQGSQGYTF.

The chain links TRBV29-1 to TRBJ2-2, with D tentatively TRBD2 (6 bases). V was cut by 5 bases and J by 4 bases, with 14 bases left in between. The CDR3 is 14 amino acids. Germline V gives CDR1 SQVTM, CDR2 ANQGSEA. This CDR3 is CSVREASLTGELFF. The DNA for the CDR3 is TGCAGCGTTAGGGAGGCCTCTCTCACCGGGGAGCTGTTTTTT.

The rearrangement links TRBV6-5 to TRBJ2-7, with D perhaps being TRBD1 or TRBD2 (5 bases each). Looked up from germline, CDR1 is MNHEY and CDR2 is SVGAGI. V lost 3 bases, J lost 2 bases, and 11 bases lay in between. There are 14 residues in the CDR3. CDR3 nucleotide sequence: TGTGCCAGCAGTTATGCCGGGGCCACCTACGAGCAGTACTTC. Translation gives CASSYAGATYEQYF.

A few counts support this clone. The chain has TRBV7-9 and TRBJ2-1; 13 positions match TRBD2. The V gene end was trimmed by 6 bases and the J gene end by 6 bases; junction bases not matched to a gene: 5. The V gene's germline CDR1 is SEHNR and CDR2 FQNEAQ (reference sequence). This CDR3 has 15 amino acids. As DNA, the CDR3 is TGTGCCAGCAGACGGACTAGCGGGAGCCCCAATGAGCAGTTCTTC. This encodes CASRRTSGSPNEQFF.

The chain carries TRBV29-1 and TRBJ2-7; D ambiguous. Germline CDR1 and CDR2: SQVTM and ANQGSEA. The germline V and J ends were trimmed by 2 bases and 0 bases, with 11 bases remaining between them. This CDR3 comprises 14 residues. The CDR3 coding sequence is TGCAGCGTTGAACGAAGTCCCAACTCCTACGAGCAGTACTTC. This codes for CSVERSPNSYEQYF.

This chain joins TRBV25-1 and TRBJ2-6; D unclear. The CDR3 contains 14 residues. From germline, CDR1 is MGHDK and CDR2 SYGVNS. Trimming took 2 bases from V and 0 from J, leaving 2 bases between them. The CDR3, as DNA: TGTGCCAGCAGTGAACCCTCTGGGGCCAACGTCCTGACTTTC. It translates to CASSEPSGANVLTF.

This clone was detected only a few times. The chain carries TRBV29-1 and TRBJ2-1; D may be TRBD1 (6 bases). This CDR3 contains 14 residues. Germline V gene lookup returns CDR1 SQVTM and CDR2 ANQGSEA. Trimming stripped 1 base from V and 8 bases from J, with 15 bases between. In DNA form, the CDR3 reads TGCAGCGTTGAAGGAGACAGGCTCCTCGATGAGCAGTTCTTC. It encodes CSVEGDRLLDEQFF.

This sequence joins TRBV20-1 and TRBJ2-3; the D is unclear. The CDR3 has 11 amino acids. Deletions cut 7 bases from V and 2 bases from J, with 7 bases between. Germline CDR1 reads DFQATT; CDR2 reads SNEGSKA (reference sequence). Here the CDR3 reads CSGLLTDTQYF. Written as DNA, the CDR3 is TGCAGTGGGCTTCTCACAGATACGCAGTATTTT.

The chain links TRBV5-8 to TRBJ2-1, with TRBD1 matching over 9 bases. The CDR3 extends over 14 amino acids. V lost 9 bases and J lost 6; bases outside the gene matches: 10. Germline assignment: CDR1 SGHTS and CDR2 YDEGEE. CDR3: CATRGQGSPNEQFF. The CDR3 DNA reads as TGTGCCACACGGGGACAGGGATCCCCCAATGAGCAGTTCTTC.

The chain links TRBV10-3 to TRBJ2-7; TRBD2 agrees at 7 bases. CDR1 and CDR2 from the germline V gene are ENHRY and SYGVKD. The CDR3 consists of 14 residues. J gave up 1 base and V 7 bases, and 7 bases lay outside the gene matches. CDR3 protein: CAINRASGSYEQYF. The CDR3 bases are TGTGCCATCAATCGGGCTAGCGGTTCCTACGAGCAGTACTTC.

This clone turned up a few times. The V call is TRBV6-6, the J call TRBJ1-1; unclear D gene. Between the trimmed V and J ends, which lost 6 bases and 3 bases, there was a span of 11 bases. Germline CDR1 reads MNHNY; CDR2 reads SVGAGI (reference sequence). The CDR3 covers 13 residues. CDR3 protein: CASSLQSDTEAFF. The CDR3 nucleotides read TGTGCCAGCAGCCTACAGTCGGACACTGAAGCTTTCTTT.

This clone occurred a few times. CDR3: CASSISQGLFTEAFF. Written as DNA, the CDR3 is TGTGCCAGCAGCATCTCACAGGGGCTGTTCACTGAAGCTTTCTTT. The rearrangement uses TRBV7-8 and TRBJ1-1; 7 positions agree with TRBD1. The CDR3 totals 15 residues. The J segment lost 4 bases and the V segment lost 5 bases, leaving 10 bases of the junction unmatched. The germline V gene encodes CDR1 SGHVS and CDR2 FQNEAQ. The whole variable domain, filled in from reference TRBV7-8 and TRBJ1-1, reads GAGVSQSPRYKVAKRGQDVALRCDPISGHVSLFWYQQALGQGPEFLTYFQNEAQLDKSGLPSDRFFAERPEGSVSTLKIQRTQQEDSAVYLCASSISQGLFTEAFFGQGTRLTVV.